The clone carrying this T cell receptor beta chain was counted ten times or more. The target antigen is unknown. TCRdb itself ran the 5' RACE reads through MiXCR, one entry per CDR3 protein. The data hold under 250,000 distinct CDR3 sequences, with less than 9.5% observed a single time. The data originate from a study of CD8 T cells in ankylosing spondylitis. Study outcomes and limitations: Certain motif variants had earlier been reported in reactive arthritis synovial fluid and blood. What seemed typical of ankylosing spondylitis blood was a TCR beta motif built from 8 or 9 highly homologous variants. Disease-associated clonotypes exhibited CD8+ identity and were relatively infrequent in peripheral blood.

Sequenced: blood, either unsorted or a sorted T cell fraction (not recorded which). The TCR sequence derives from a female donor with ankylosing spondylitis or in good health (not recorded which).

This chain's CDR3 is CATSLRGSNQPQHF. DNA of the CDR3: TGTGCCACCAGTTTAAGGGGTAGCAATCAGCCCCAGCATTTT. V is TRBV24-1 and J is TRBJ1-5, with TRBD1 as a possible D gene (5 bases). The V gene lost 6 bases and the J gene lost 0 bases, with 8 bases spanning the gap. CDR1 and CDR2 from the germline V gene are KGHDR and SFDVKD. CDR3 size: 14 residues.